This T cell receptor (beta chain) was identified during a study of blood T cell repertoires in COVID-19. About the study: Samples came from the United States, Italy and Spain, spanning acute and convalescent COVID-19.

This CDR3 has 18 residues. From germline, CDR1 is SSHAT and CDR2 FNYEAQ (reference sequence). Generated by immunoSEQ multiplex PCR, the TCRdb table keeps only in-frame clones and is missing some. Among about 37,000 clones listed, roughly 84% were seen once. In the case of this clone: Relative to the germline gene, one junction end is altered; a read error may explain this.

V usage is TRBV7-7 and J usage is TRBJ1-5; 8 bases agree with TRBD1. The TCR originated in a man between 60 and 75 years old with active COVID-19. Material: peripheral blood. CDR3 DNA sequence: TGTGCTAGCAGCCTCGGAGCCGGGACAGGAAATCCCAATCAGCCCCAGCATTTT. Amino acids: CASSLGAGTGNPNQPQHF.